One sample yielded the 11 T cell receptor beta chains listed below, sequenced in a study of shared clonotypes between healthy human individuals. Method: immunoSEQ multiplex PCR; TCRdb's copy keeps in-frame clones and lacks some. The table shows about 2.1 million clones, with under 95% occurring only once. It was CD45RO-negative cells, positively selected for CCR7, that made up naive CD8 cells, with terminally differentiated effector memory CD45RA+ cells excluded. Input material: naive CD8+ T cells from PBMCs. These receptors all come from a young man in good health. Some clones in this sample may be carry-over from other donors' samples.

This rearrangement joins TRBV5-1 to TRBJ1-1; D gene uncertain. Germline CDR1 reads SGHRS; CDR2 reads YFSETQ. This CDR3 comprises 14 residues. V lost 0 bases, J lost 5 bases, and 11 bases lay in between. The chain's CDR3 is CASSLAYGLTEAFF. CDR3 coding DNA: TGCGCCAGCAGCTTGGCCTATGGCTTAACTGAAGCTTTCTTT.

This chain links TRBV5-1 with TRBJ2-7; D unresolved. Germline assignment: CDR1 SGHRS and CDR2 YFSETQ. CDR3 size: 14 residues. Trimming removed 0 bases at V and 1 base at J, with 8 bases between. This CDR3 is CASSLGAESYEQYF. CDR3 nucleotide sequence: TGCGCCAGCAGCTTGGGGGCGGAGTCCTACGAGCAGTACTTC.

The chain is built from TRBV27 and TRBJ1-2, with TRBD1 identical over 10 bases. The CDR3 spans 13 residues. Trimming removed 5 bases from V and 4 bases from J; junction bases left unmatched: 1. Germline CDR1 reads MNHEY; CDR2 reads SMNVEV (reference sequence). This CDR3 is CASSRDRGYGYTF. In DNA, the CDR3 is TGTGCCAGCAGTCGGGACAGGGGCTATGGCTACACCTTC.

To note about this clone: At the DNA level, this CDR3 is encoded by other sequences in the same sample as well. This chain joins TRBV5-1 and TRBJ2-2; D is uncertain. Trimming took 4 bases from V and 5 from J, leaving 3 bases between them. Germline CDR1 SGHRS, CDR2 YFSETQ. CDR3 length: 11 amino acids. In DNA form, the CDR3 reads TGCGCCAGCAGCAGTACCGGGGAGCTGTTTTTT. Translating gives CASSSTGELFF.

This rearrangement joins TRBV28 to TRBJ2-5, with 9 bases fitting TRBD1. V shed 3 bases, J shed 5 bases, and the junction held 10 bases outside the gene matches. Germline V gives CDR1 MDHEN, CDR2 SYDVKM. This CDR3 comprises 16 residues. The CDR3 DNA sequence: TGTGCCAGCAGTTTGACCGTTCACAGGGGGCGGGAGACCCAGTACTTC. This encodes CASSLTVHRGRETQYF.

The CDR3 DNA sequence: TGTGCCAGCTCACCGGTCTCGCAGGGACGAAACACCATATATTTT. It codes for CASSPVSQGRNTIYF. The chain is built from TRBV18 and TRBJ1-3, with TRBD1 as a possible D gene (5 bases). The CDR3 covers 15 residues. The germline V gene encodes CDR1 KGHSH and CDR2 LQKENI. V lost 3 bases and J lost 5, with 14 bases in between.

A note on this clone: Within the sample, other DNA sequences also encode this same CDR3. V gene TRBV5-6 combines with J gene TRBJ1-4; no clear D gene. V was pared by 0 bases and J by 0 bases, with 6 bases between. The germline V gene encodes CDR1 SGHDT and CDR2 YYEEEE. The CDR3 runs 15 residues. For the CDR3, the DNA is TGTGCCAGCAGCTTGGGACACGCAACTAATGAAAAACTGTTTTTT. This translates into CASSLGHATNEKLFF.

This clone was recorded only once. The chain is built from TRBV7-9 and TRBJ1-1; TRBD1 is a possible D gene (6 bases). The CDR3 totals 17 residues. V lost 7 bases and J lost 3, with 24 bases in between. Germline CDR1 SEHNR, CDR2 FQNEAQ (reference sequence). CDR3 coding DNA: TGTGCCAGCAAAGCCTGGGACACGGAATGGGGGGACACTGAAGCTTTCTTT. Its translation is CASKAWDTEWGDTEAFF.

CDR3 in amino acids: CASIDGGERNQPQHF. The CDR3 DNA is TGTGCCAGCATTGATGGGGGCGAGCGCAATCAGCCCCAGCATTTT. The chain is built from TRBV28 and TRBJ1-5; D may be TRBD1 (6 bases). The CDR3 runs to 15 residues. Trimming stripped 7 bases from V and 2 bases from J, with 15 bases between. CDR1 and CDR2 from the germline V gene are MDHEN and SYDVKM.

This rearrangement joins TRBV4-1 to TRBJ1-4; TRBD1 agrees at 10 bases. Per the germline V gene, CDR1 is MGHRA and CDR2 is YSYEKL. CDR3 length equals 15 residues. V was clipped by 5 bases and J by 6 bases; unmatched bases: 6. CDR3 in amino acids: CASSATGGGYEKLFF. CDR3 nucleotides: TGCGCCAGCAGCGCGACAGGGGGCGGATATGAAAAACTGTTTTTT.

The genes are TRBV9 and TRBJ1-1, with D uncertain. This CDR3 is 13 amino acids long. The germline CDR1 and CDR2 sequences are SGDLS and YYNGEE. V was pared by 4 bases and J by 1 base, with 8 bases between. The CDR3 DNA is TGTGCCAGCAGCTCTAAGACGAACACTGAAGCTTTCTTT. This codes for CASSSKTNTEAFF.